The next 17 T cell receptor beta chains were all read from a single sample in a study of shared T cell receptors in the human thymus. TCRdb keeps only in-frame clones here, not all; method: immunoSEQ multiplex PCR. The sample includes hundreds of thousands of clones, over 75% seen only once; the top ten take about 0.0094%. These data were likewise used in another study, on human thymus T cells.

Material: thymocytes. The receptors here all came from a boy in the first two years of life with a congenital heart defect.

The chain has TRBV19 and TRBJ1-1; D gene ambiguous. The CDR3 has 13 residues. CDR1 LNHDA and CDR2 SQIVND come from the germline V gene (reference sequence). With 3 bases removed from V and 7 bases from J, the gap between germline ends came to 12 bases. CDR3 region: CASSIGQAHEAFF. Written as DNA, the CDR3 is TGTGCCAGTAGTATTGGTCAGGCCCATGAAGCTTTCTTT.

The CDR3 is CASSPLSTSGRFETQYF. CDR3 DNA sequence: TGTGCCAGCTCACCACTATCGACTAGCGGGAGATTTGAGACCCAGTACTTC. The chain carries TRBV18 and TRBJ2-5; 12 bases align to TRBD2. Per the germline V gene, CDR1 is KGHSH and CDR2 is LQKENI. The CDR3 spans 17 residues. V lost 1 base, J lost 5 bases, and 8 bases stayed unmatched.

The J gene is TRBJ2-1, the V gene TRBV9, with 10 positions matching TRBD2. V trimming: 4 bases; J trimming: 6 bases; junction bases outside the gene matches: 7. Germline V gives CDR1 SGDLS, CDR2 YYNGEE. The CDR3 is 15 amino acids. CDR3 sequence reads: CASSPLAGWGNEQFF. The DNA of the CDR3 is TGTGCCAGCAGCCCACTAGCGGGGTGGGGCAATGAGCAGTTCTTC.

DNA for the CDR3: TGTGCCAGTCTAGCGGACAATGAGCAGTTCTTC. Protein sequence: CASLADNEQFF. This chain links TRBV5-8 with TRBJ2-1, with 7 bases aligning to TRBD2. The CDR3 totals 11 residues. Germline values: CDR1 SGHTS, CDR2 YDEGEE. Losses at the gene ends were 8 bases for V and 5 bases for J; bases not matched to a gene: 1.

In its sample, this clone was seen a few times. V and J are TRBV2 and TRBJ2-1; the match to TRBD2 covers 9 bases. Germline V gene sequence: CDR1 SNHLY, CDR2 FYNNEI. The length of the CDR3 is 15 residues. V gave up 3 bases and J gave up 9 bases; unmatched junction bases: 9. CDR3 DNA sequence: TGTGCCAGCAGTGAGGATAGCGGGAGCCCAATTGAGCAGTTCTTC. Its translation: CASSEDSGSPIEQFF.

V usage is TRBV6-5 and J usage is TRBJ1-6, with D possibly being TRBD1 (5 bases). Germline V gives CDR1 MNHEY, CDR2 SVGAGI. The CDR3 has 14 amino acids. Trimming removed 3 bases from V and 4 bases from J, with 7 bases in between. CDR3 amino acids: CASSYRGYNSPLHF. The CDR3 coding sequence is TGTGCCAGCAGTTATAGGGGTTATAATTCACCCCTCCACTTT.

This clone was counted once. The V and J genes are TRBV28 and TRBJ1-5, with D tentatively TRBD1 (6 bases). Trimming pared 0 bases from V and 0 bases from J, leaving 21 bases between. The V gene's germline CDR1 is MDHEN and CDR2 SYDVKM. This CDR3 comprises 20 residues. CDR3 sequence: CASSLCGGRGQLNSNQPQHF. The CDR3, as DNA: TGTGCCAGCAGTTTATGTGGGGGACGAGGACAGCTGAATAGCAATCAGCCCCAGCATTTT.

About this clone: Other nucleotide sequences from this sample produce the same CDR3. This sequence joins TRBV7-2 and TRBJ1-5, with 8 bases matching TRBD1. Trimming cost V 1 base and J 1 base; bases outside gene matches: 3. This CDR3 is built from 16 residues. Germline V gene sequence: CDR1 SGHTA, CDR2 FQGNSA. CDR3 sequence (DNA): TGTGCCAGCAGCTTAGGAGACAGGGGCAGCAATCAGCCCCAGCATTTT. It specifies CASSLGDRGSNQPQHF.

The chain recombines TRBV4-2 with TRBJ2-3; TRBD2 matches 7 bases. There are 17 residues in the CDR3. Germline CDR1 is LGHNA and CDR2 is YNFKEQ. V shed 3 bases, J shed 2 bases, and the junction held 11 bases outside the gene matches. The CDR3 spells CASSHRWLAETTDTQYF. CDR3 DNA sequence: TGTGCCAGCAGCCATCGGTGGCTAGCGGAGACCACAGATACGCAGTATTTT.

As for this clone: An end of the junction differs from the germline gene, which may be a read error. This same CDR3 is encoded by further DNA sequences in the sample. The gene calls are TRBV6-6 and TRBJ1-3; tentative D call: TRBD1 (6 bases). The CDR3 extends over 16 amino acids. Germline CDR1 MNHNY, CDR2 SVGAGI (reference sequence). CDR3 sequence: CASSYTDRGNGNTIYF. The CDR3 coding sequence is TGTGCCAGCAGTTACACGGACAGAGGCAATGGAAACACCATATACTTT.

This clone was picked up a small number of times. The rearrangement links TRBV4-1 to TRBJ2-1, with 12 bases fitting TRBD2. The germline CDR1 and CDR2 sequences are MGHRA and YSYEKL. This CDR3 is built from 20 residues. V was clipped by 1 base and J by 6 bases; unmatched bases: 16. Here the CDR3 DNA reads TGCGCCAGCAGCCAAGTTCCAGGGCTAGCGGGAGGGCTTTCTATCAATGAGCAGTTCTTC. Its translation: CASSQVPGLAGGLSINEQFF.

The chain has TRBV30 and TRBJ1-1; possibly TRBD1 for D (5 bases). Germline lookup yields CDR1 GTSNPN and CDR2 SVGIG (reference sequence). The CDR3 totals 14 residues. V was trimmed by 2 bases and J by 11 bases, leaving 21 bases between them. CDR3 region: CAWSPTGTRPGAFF. The DNA of the CDR3 is TGTGCCTGGAGTCCCACCGGGACTCGGCCTGGGGCTTTCTTT.

The gene calls are TRBV6-6 and TRBJ2-1; TRBD1 matches at 7 bases. CDR1 MNHNY and CDR2 SVGAGI come from the germline V gene (reference sequence). The V gene end was trimmed by 2 bases and the J gene end by 5 bases; junction bases not matched to a gene: 6. The CDR3 runs 15 residues. The CDR3 DNA sequence: TGTGCCAGCAGTTACCCCGACAGGGACGACAATGAGCAGTTCTTC. As protein: CASSYPDRDDNEQFF.

The CDR3 protein is CAISETALVPPYEQYF. The CDR3 nucleotides read TGTGCCATCAGTGAAACAGCACTAGTCCCACCCTACGAGCAGTACTTC. The chain joins TRBV10-3 to TRBJ2-7, with a possible D match to TRBD2 (5 bases). CDR1 is ENHRY and CDR2 is SYGVKD in the germline V gene. With 3 bases removed from V and 2 bases from J, the gap between germline ends came to 17 bases. The CDR3 is 16 amino acids.

This rearrangement joins TRBV4-3 to TRBJ2-1; perhaps TRBD1 as D (6 bases). The V end lost 0 bases, the J end lost 12 bases, and 18 bases lay between the germline ends. Per germline, CDR1 LGHNA and CDR2 YSLEER. The CDR3 totals 15 residues. The CDR3 sequence: CASSQDFTGTFGQFF. The CDR3 DNA sequence: TGCGCCAGCAGCCAAGATTTTACAGGGACATTTGGGCAGTTCTTC.

V gene TRBV30 combines with J gene TRBJ1-3, with 9 positions matching TRBD1. CDR1 is GTSNPN and CDR2 is SVGIG in the germline V gene (reference sequence). This CDR3 has 13 amino acids. Losses at the gene ends were 3 bases for V and 6 bases for J; bases not matched to a gene: 3. CDR3 in amino acids: CAWRTQGANTIYF. The CDR3 DNA reads TGTGCCTGGAGGACACAGGGGGCAAACACCATATATTTT.

This chain connects TRBV14 to TRBJ2-3; 13 nucleotides agree with TRBD2. The junction had 4 bases not matched to a gene; V was cut back by 3 bases and J by 4 bases. The CDR3 is 16 residues long. From germline, CDR1 is SGHDN and CDR2 FVKESK. The CDR3 bases are TGTGCCAGCAGCCACCGAGGACTAGCGGGAGCAGATACGCAGTATTTT. Translation gives CASSHRGLAGADTQYF. Complete variable domain (other parts from reference TRBV14 and TRBJ2-3): EAGVTQFPSHSVIEKGQTVTLRCDPISGHDNLYWYRRVMGKEIKFLLHFVKESKQDESGMPNNRFLAERTGGTYSTLKVQPAELEDSGVYFCASSHRGLAGADTQYFGPGTRLTVL.